These 3 T cell receptor beta chains share one sample of origin, sequenced in a study of blood T cell repertoires in COVID-19. The data were produced by immunoSEQ multiplex PCR, yet TCRdb's version contains in-frame clones alone and is incomplete. Of approximately 190,000 clones listed, about 88% are singletons. The sample was PBMCs or T cells enriched from blood (not recorded which). These receptor sequences come from a woman between 35 and 50 years old in a cohort exposed to, infected with or recovered from COVID-19 (not recorded which).

This clone came up once. The chain uses TRBV5-4 and TRBJ1-2; 7 nucleotides align to TRBD1. The CDR3 is made up of 14 amino acids. CDR1 and CDR2 (germline): SGHNT, YYREEE (reference sequence). Trimming cost V 0 bases and J 3 bases; bases outside gene matches: 2. CDR3 residues: CASSLGQGDYGYTF. CDR3 in DNA: TGTGCCAGCAGCTTGGGACAGGGTGACTATGGCTACACCTTC.

The chain employs TRBV10-3 and TRBJ2-7, with 10 bases matching TRBD2. There are 16 residues in the CDR3. From germline, CDR1 is ENHRY and CDR2 SYGVKD. The J segment lost 7 bases and the V segment lost 0 bases, leaving 9 bases of the junction unmatched. CDR3 sequence: CAISESGAGGSWEQYF. In DNA, the CDR3 is TGTGCCATCAGTGAGTCAGGAGCGGGGGGGTCCTGGGAGCAGTACTTC.

CDR3: CVRSFGQGDKHQPQHF. CDR3 DNA: TGTGTCAGAAGCTTCGGACAGGGTGATAAGCATCAGCCCCAGCATTTT. The chain combines TRBV7-5 with TRBJ1-5; the DNA was not compared with TRBD1, the D call given in the table. TRBV7-5 is given as a pseudogene. The CDR3 has 16 amino acids.